A selection of T cell receptor beta chains follows, all from one sample in a study of OX40 agonist ivuxolimab in advanced cancers. The method was immunoSEQ multiplex PCR; TCRdb's version includes in-frame clones alone and lacks a portion of them. The top ten clones hold approximately 49% of a sample with about 25,000 clones, approximately 91% of them seen once. Sequences were derived from CD4+ or CD8+ T cells sorted from blood, sampled in a trial of the OX40 agonist ivuxolimab. The receptors derive from an adult with an advanced solid tumor such as melanoma, head and neck, liver or kidney cancer. Both conserved end residues are part of each CDR3. The D gene is left open where the match is weak. For some rows the clone size is stated as once, few or many, or as a class when expanded; others skip it.

size	D	V	J	DNA	CDR3
NA	NA	TRBV2	TRBJ1-2	TGTGCCAGCAGTGAAGCGGTGACCTACTATAGCTACACCTTC	CASSEAVTYYSYTF
once	TRBD2	TRBV11-2	TRBJ2-3	TGTGCCAGCAGCTCCCTAGCGGGAGGCCCAGATACGCAGTATTTT	CASSSLAGGPDTQYF
NA	NA	TRBV7-2	TRBJ2-7	TGTGCCAGCAGCTTAGCCCAGGGTGCGGCCTACGAGCAGTACTTC	CASSLAQGAAYEQYF
NA	TRBD2	TRBV30	TRBJ2-1	TGTGCCTGGAGTGTATTAAACCCCTGGCGGGGGGACAATGAGCAGTTCTTC	CAWSVLNPWRGDNEQFF
NA	TRBD2	TRBV28	TRBJ2-5	TGTGCCAGCAGTCCCCATGGCGGGGGGGCCCCAGGGACCCAGTACTTC	CASSPHGGGAPGTQYF
NA	NA	TRBV6-6	TRBJ1-5	TGTGCCAGCAGTGCTAGCAATCAGCCCCAGCATTTT	CASSASNQPQHF
NA	NA	TRBV5-1	TRBJ2-3	TGCGCCAGCAGGGAGGGGACAACTAGCACAGATACGCAGTATTTT	CASREGTTSTDTQYF
NA	NA	TRBV2	TRBJ1-1	TGTGCCAGCCGGGGGGATAGCACTGAAGCTTTCTTT	CASRGDSTEAFF
NA	TRBD1	TRBV28	TRBJ2-2	TGTGCCAGCAGTTCTGCCCTGAACAGGGGTAACACCGGGGAGCTGTTTTTT	CASSSALNRGNTGELFF
NA	NA	TRBV28	TRBJ2-7	TGTGCCAGCAGTTTGGAAGACAAGGTACCCTCCTACGAGCAGTACTTC	CASSLEDKVPSYEQYF
NA	TRBD2	TRBV7-3	TRBJ2-1	TGTGCCAGCAGCCTGGATCCTAGCGGGGGTAATGAGCAGTTCTTC	CASSLDPSGGNEQFF
NA	NA	TRBV7-3	TRBJ1-5	TGTGCCAGCAGCTTACGTTTCTATCAGCCCCAGCATTTT	CASSLRFYQPQHF
NA	NA	TRBV5-1	TRBJ2-5	TGCGCCAGCAATCAACAAGTGGCACAAGAGACCCAGTACTTC	CASNQQVAQETQYF
NA	NA	TRBV6-5	TRBJ2-7	TGTGCCAGCAGTTACCGAGGCGGAGACAGGATCTACGAGCAGTACTTC	CASSYRGGDRIYEQYF
NA	TRBD2	TRBV4-1	TRBJ2-3	TGCGCCAGCAGCCAAGATCAGTGGGGGGGGGATACGCAGTATTTT	CASSQDQWGGDTQYF
NA	TRBD1	TRBV2	TRBJ1-1	TGTGCCAGCAGGTCACAGGGGGCGCGAACTGAAGCTTTCTTT	CASRSQGARTEAFF